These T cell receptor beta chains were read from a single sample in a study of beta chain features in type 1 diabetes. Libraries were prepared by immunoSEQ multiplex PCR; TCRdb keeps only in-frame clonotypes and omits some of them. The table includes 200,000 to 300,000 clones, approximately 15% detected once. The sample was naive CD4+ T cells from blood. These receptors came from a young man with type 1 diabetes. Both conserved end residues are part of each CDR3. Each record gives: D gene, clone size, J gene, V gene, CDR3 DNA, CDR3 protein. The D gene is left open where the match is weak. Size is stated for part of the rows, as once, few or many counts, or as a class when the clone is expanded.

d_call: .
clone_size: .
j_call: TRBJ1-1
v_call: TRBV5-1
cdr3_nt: TGCGCCAGCAGCTTGGACCTGGAGAAAGCTTTCTTT
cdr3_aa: CASSLDLEKAFF

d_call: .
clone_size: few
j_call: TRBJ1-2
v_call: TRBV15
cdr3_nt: TGTGCCACCAGCTCGGAGGAGTTTTTTGGCTACACCTTC
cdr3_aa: CATSSEEFFGYTF

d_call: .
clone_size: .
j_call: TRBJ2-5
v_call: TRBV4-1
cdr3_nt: TGCGCCAGCAGCCAAGATCGAGGGGGAGAGACCCAGTACTTC
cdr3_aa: CASSQDRGGETQYF

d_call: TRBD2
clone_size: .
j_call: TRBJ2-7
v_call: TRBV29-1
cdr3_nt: TGCAGCGTTGCTCTGCTAGCGGGTTCCTACGAGCAGTACTTC
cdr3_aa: CSVALLAGSYEQYF

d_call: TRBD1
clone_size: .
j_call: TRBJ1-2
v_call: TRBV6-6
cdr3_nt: TGTGCCAGCAGTTACCAGGGGGCAGGTTCCGGCTACACCTTC
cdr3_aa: CASSYQGAGSGYTF

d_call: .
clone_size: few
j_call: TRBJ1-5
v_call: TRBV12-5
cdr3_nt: TGTGCTAGTGGTTTGGACTCGGTCCAGCCCCAGCATTTT
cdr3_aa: CASGLDSVQPQHF

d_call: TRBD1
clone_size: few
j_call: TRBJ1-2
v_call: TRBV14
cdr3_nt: TGTGCCAGCAGCTCGCCCCAATTGAGGGGGCACAATGGCTACACCTTC
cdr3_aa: CASSSPQLRGHNGYTF

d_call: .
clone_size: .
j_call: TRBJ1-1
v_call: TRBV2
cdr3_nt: TGTGCCAGCAATGGTCAGGTGAACACTGAAGCTTTCTTT
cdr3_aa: CASNGQVNTEAFF

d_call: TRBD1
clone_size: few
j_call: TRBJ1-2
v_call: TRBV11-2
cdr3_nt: TGTGCCAGCAGCTCAAGACAGGGCTATGGCTACACCTTC
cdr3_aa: CASSSRQGYGYTF

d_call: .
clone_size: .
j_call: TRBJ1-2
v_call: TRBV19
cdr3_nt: TGTGCCAGTAGTACCCATCCGACAGATAACTATGGCTACACCTTC
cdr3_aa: CASSTHPTDNYGYTF

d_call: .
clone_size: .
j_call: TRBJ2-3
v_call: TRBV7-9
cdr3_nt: TGTGCCAGCAGCGGAGGGGACAGAAGCACAGATACGCAGTATTTT
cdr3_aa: CASSGGDRSTDTQYF

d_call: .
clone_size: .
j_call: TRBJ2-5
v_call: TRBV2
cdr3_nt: TGTGCCAGCATACTCGGCGGGGCCATCCAAGAGACCCAGTACTTC
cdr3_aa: CASILGGAIQETQYF

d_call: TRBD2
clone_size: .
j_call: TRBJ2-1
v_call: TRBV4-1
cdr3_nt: TGCGCCAGCAGCCAAGATAAGCTAGCGGGAGGGTTTTTGGGTGAGCAGTTCTTC
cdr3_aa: CASSQDKLAGGFLGEQFF

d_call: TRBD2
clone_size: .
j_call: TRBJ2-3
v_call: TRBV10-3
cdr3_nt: TGTGCCATCGGCGGGGGGAGTACAGATACGCAGTATTTT
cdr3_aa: CAIGGGSTDTQYF

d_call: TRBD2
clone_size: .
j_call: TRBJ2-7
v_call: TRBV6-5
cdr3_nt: TGTGCCAGCAGTTATAGTCTTAGCGGGAACTACGAGCAGTACTTC
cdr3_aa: CASSYSLSGNYEQYF

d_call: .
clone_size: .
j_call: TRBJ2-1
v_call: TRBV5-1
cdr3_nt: TGCGCCAGCAGCACCGAACCCGGGGGAAATGAGCAGTTCTTC
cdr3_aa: CASSTEPGGNEQFF

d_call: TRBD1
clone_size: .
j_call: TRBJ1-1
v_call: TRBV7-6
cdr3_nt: TGTGCCAGCAGCCAAGGACAGGGGGACACTGAAGCTTTCTTT
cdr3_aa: CASSQGQGDTEAFF

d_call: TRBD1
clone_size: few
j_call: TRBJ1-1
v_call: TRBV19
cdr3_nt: TGTGCCAGCCACCAGGCAGGGGGAAGGAACACTGAAGCTTTCTTT
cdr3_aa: CASHQAGGRNTEAFF

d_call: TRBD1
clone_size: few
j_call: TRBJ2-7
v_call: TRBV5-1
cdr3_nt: TGCGCCAGCAGCTTGGAGCCCGGGACAGGGAGCCACGAGCAGTACTTC
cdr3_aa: CASSLEPGTGSHEQYF

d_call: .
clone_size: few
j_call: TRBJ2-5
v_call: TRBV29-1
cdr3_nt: TGCAGCGTTATGGGGGCGCAGGAGACCCAGTACTTC
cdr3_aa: CSVMGAQETQYF

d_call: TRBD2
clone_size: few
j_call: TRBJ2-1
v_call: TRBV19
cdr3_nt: TGTGCCAGTAGTATAGCACTAGCGGGCAACAATGAGCAGTTCTTC
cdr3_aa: CASSIALAGNNEQFF

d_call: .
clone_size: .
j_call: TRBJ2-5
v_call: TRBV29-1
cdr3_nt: TGCAGCGTACCGGGGCAAGAGACCCAGTACTTC
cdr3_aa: CSVPGQETQYF

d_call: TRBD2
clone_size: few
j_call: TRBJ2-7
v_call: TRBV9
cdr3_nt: TGTGCCAGCAGCGTAGCACTAGCGGGGGGTGCGCAGTACTTC
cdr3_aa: CASSVALAGGAQYF

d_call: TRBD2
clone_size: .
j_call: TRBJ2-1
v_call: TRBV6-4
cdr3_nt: TGTGCCAGCACCCGGGAGGCCGATAGATTCTTC
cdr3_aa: CASTREADRFF